Below, 30 T cell receptor beta chains from the same sample are listed, as sequenced in a study of graft-versus-host responses after intestinal transplantation. To release intraepithelial and lamina propria lymphocytes, the graft tissue was processed. The table came from immunoSEQ multiplex PCR; TCRdb's copy has only in-frame clones and leaves some out. The repertoire holds about 1,100 clones, with around 80% as singletons. Here the sequenced sample was ileum tissue, taken around 250 days after intestinal transplantation. These receptor sequences come from a human patient who received an intestinal transplant, so some T cells may come from the graft donor.

A few counts support this clone. The V and J genes are TRBV4-2 and TRBJ1-2; D unclear. Germline values: CDR1 LGHNA, CDR2 YNFKEQ. V was trimmed by 0 bases and J by 0 bases, leaving 11 bases between them. The CDR3 is 16 amino acids. CDR3 in amino acids: CASSQDTRSPNYGYTF. As DNA, the CDR3 is TGTGCCAGCAGCCAAGATACGAGGTCCCCTAACTATGGCTACACCTTC.

The chain has TRBV9 and TRBJ2-1; D might be TRBD2 (5 bases). Trimming shortened V by 0 bases and J by 2 bases, and 9 bases separated the two germline ends. The CDR3 covers 15 residues. Germline V gives CDR1 SGDLS, CDR2 YYNGEE. The CDR3 here is CASSVAGIAYNEQFF. CDR3 DNA: TGTGCCAGCAGCGTAGCGGGAATCGCCTACAATGAGCAGTTCTTC.

The rearrangement links TRBV7-9 to TRBJ2-3; tentative D call: TRBD1 (5 bases). The CDR3 consists of 16 residues. Germline V gene lookup returns CDR1 SEHNR and CDR2 FQNEAQ (reference sequence). With 3 bases removed from V and 2 bases from J, the gap between germline ends came to 15 bases. CDR3 sequence (DNA): TGTGCCAGCAGCTTGGCCCCAGGGCGGCACACAGATACGCAGTATTTT. Protein: CASSLAPGRHTDTQYF.

V usage is TRBV11-2 and J usage is TRBJ2-5; 9 positions agree with TRBD1. The ends lost 5 bases at V and 5 bases at J; junction bases unmatched: 6. The CDR3 sequence is 14 residues long. Germline assignment: CDR1 SGHAT and CDR2 FQNNGV. This CDR3 reads CASSQTGGEETQYF. Written as DNA, the CDR3 is TGTGCCAGCAGCCAAACAGGGGGCGAGGAGACCCAGTACTTC. The full variable domain, in which reference TRBV11-2 and TRBJ2-5 provide the parts outside the CDR3, is EAGVAQSPRYKIIEKRQSVAFWCNPISGHATLYWYQQILGQGPKLLIQFQNNGVVDDSQLPKDRFSAERLKGVDSTLKIQPAKLEDSAVYLCASSQTGGEETQYFGPGTRLLVL.

J is TRBJ1-2 and V is TRBV5-6; D might be TRBD1 (5 bases). V was trimmed by 0 bases and J by 5 bases, leaving 8 bases between them. Germline lookup yields CDR1 SGHDT and CDR2 YYEEEE. The length of the CDR3 is 13 residues. The chain's CDR3 is CASSLVGGYGYTF. The CDR3 DNA reads as TGTGCCAGCAGCTTGGTTGGGGGATATGGCTACACCTTC.

The chain combines TRBV5-4 with TRBJ2-2; 11 bases are a match to TRBD2. Germline V gives CDR1 SGHNT, CDR2 YYREEE (reference sequence). The ends lost 4 bases at V and 2 bases at J; junction bases unmatched: 4. The CDR3 contains 16 residues. CDR3 amino acids: CASSRGLAVNTGELFF. CDR3 bases: TGTGCCAGCAGCCGGGGACTAGCGGTTAACACCGGGGAGCTGTTTTTT.

CDR3 bases: TGTGCCAGCAGTTTTTGGAGGAACGGGGAGCTGTTTTTT. Translated, it gives CASSFWRNGELFF. The rearrangement uses TRBV27 and TRBJ2-2; possible D gene TRBD2, 5 bases. Germline CDR1 MNHEY, CDR2 SMNVEV (reference sequence). The CDR3 sequence is 13 residues long. V gave up 3 bases and J gave up 7 bases, with 9 bases separating them.

The chain couples TRBV7-9 to TRBJ1-3, with D perhaps TRBD1 (5 bases). The CDR3 contains 14 residues. V was trimmed by 5 bases and J by 4 bases, leaving 12 bases between them. Germline CDR1 SEHNR, CDR2 FQNEAQ (reference sequence). The CDR3 spells CASSHAGRGNTIYF. The CDR3 DNA follows: TGTGCCAGCAGCCACGCAGGGAGAGGAAACACCATATATTTT.

CDR3 nucleotides: TGCGCCAGCAGCCAAGATATGACTAGGGGCACAGATACGCAGTATTTT. It specifies CASSQDMTRGTDTQYF. V is TRBV4-1 and J is TRBJ2-3; D might be TRBD2 (6 bases). CDR1 is MGHRA and CDR2 is YSYEKL in the germline V gene. CDR3 size: 16 residues. V lost 0 bases and J 1 base, leaving 11 bases between the germline ends.

The chain uses TRBV21-1 and TRBJ2-4; TRBD2 was called by the table and not checked on the DNA. TRBV21-1 is marked as a pseudogene. The length of the CDR3 is 17 residues. This CDR3 reads CASSKALGGATKNIQYF. The CDR3 DNA follows: TGTGCCAGCAGCAAAGCGCTCGGGGGGGCGACCAAAAACATTCAGTACTTC.

The rearrangement uses TRBV7-2 and TRBJ2-4; perhaps D is TRBD1 or TRBD2 (5 bases each). Germline V gives CDR1 SGHTA, CDR2 FQGNSA. V dropped 3 bases and J dropped 4 bases, with 13 bases sitting between them. The CDR3 has 15 residues. CDR3 region: CASSFQRGTKNIQYF. As DNA, the CDR3 is TGTGCCAGCAGCTTTCAGAGGGGTACAAAAAACATTCAGTACTTC.

The rearrangement links TRBV10-3 to TRBJ2-7; 9 bases align to TRBD2. The CDR3 consists of 14 residues. CDR1 and CDR2 (germline): ENHRY, SYGVKD. V was pared by 7 bases and J by 0 bases, with 4 bases of the junction left unmatched. Written as DNA, the CDR3 is TGTGCCATCACGCGGGAGGGCGGCTCCTACGAGCAGTACTTC. It yields the protein CAITREGGSYEQYF.

The chain links TRBV11-2 to TRBJ1-1, with D maybe TRBD1 (5 bases). CDR3 length: 12 residues. Deletions cut 5 bases from V and 10 bases from J, with 14 bases between. Per germline, CDR1 SGHAT and CDR2 FQNNGV. The CDR3 sequence: CASSPGGVRAFF. The CDR3 DNA sequence: TGTGCCAGCAGCCCCGGAGGGGTGAGAGCTTTCTTT.

The V call is TRBV28, the J call TRBJ2-7; D gene uncertain. The CDR3 is 12 amino acids. Deletions cut 2 bases from V and 2 bases from J, with 4 bases between. In germline, CDR1 is MDHEN, CDR2 SYDVKM. DNA of the CDR3: TGTGCCAGCAGTTTAAATACCTACGAGCAGTACTTC. This encodes CASSLNTYEQYF.

The genes are TRBV6-4 and TRBJ1-6; D is unclear. The CDR3 spans 15 residues. Looked up from germline, CDR1 is MRHNA and CDR2 is SNTAGT. With 6 bases removed from V and 0 bases from J, the gap between germline ends came to 9 bases. Here the CDR3 reads CASRRESSYNSPLHF. The DNA of the CDR3 is TGTGCCAGCAGGAGGGAGAGCTCCTATAATTCACCCCTCCACTTT.

This clone came up a few times. This chain links TRBV6-1 with TRBJ2-2, with 12 bases identical to TRBD2. There are 15 residues in the CDR3. The V segment lost 2 bases and the J segment 6 bases; nucleotides outside the gene matches: 1. Germline loops: CDR1 MNHNS, CDR2 SASEGT. CDR3 in DNA: TGTGCCAGCAGTGAACTAGCGGGGGGGCCCGGGGAGCTGTTTTTT. Its translation is CASSELAGGPGELFF.

This chain joins TRBV28 and TRBJ2-4; perhaps D is TRBD1 or TRBD2 (7 bases each). V was pared by 6 bases and J by 8 bases, with 17 bases between. Germline lookup yields CDR1 MDHEN and CDR2 SYDVKM. The CDR3 covers 14 residues. The CDR3 nucleotides read TGTGCCAGCAGCCCTTTCCAGGGGGGGGACATTCAGTACTTC. It yields the protein CASSPFQGGDIQYF.

The chain joins TRBV15 to TRBJ2-7; 8 bases fit TRBD2. Trimming cost V 0 bases and J 4 bases; bases outside gene matches: 2. Germline values: CDR1 LNHNV, CDR2 YYDKDF (reference sequence). This CDR3 has 14 amino acids. CDR3 region: CATSREREVYEQYF. CDR3 DNA: TGTGCCACCAGCAGAGAGCGGGAGGTTTACGAGCAGTACTTC.

The chain links TRBV27 to TRBJ1-1; maybe TRBD1 (5 bases). Germline loops: CDR1 MNHEY, CDR2 SMNVEV (reference sequence). The CDR3 length is 16 residues. Trimming pared 6 bases from V and 4 bases from J, leaving 21 bases between. Here the CDR3 DNA reads TGTGCCAGCAGCTCACTCCTCCTCGGGGGGGGCACTGAAGCTTTCTTT. Protein: CASSSLLLGGGTEAFF.

The genes are TRBV10-3 and TRBJ2-1; D unclear. CDR3 size: 13 residues. With 7 bases removed from V and 8 bases from J, the gap between germline ends came to 15 bases. Looked up from germline, CDR1 is ENHRY and CDR2 is SYGVKD. CDR3 protein: CAITRAPQDEQFF. The CDR3 DNA reads as TGTGCCATCACCCGGGCCCCTCAGGATGAGCAGTTCTTC.

The V gene is TRBV9, the J gene TRBJ2-3; maybe TRBD1 (6 bases). The germline V and J ends were trimmed by 0 bases and 2 bases, with 13 bases remaining between them. CDR1 is SGDLS and CDR2 is YYNGEE in the germline V gene. This CDR3 is 16 amino acids long. Written as DNA, the CDR3 is TGTGCCAGCAGCGTAGCCTCAACAGGGACCACAGATACGCAGTATTTT. Translated: CASSVASTGTTDTQYF.

The CDR3 region is CASSPPDSFGNTIYF. The CDR3 DNA follows: TGCGCCAGCAGCCCCCCGGACAGTTTCGGAAACACCATATATTTT. J is TRBJ1-3 and V is TRBV4-3; TRBD1 is a possible D gene (6 bases). The length of the CDR3 is 15 residues. Germline V gene sequence: CDR1 LGHNA, CDR2 YSLEER. V gave up 4 bases and J gave up 4 bases, with 14 bases separating them.

This chain joins TRBV9 and TRBJ2-1; possibly TRBD2 for D (6 bases). The germline CDR1 and CDR2 sequences are SGDLS and YYNGEE. The CDR3 sequence is 15 residues long. V gave up 0 bases and J gave up 5 bases, with 12 bases separating them. The CDR3 loop is CASSVESSGHNEQFF. CDR3 nucleotide sequence: TGTGCCAGCAGCGTAGAGAGTAGCGGACACAATGAGCAGTTCTTC.

The chain carries TRBV7-9 and TRBJ2-1; TRBD1 aligns across 9 bases. Germline values: CDR1 SEHNR, CDR2 FQNEAQ (reference sequence). This CDR3 comprises 13 residues. V lost 11 bases to trimming and J lost 7 bases; unmatched junction nucleotides: 9. CDR3 amino acids: CASTGGFVNEQFF. The CDR3 coding sequence is TGTGCCTCGACAGGGGGGTTTGTAAATGAGCAGTTCTTC.

The chain employs TRBV28 and TRBJ1-5, with 7 bases that match TRBD1. CDR3 length: 16 residues. V dropped 5 bases and J dropped 7; count of bases not matched to a gene: 14. The germline CDR1 and CDR2 sequences are MDHEN and SYDVKM. CDR3 amino acids: CASSRDRLGPRQPQHF. The CDR3 nucleotides read TGTGCCAGCAGTCGGGACAGATTAGGGCCTCGGCAGCCCCAGCATTTT.

As DNA, the CDR3 is TGTGCCAGCAGTCTCCAAGCGGGAGTGGCAGATACGCAGTATTTT. Its translation is CASSLQAGVADTQYF. The chain has TRBV27 and TRBJ2-3; 8 bases map to TRBD2. The CDR3 contains 15 residues. Trimming took 5 bases from V and 4 from J; bases not matched to a gene: 8. From germline, CDR1 is MNHEY and CDR2 SMNVEV (reference sequence).

V is TRBV28 and J is TRBJ2-7, with TRBD2 matching 14 bases. CDR3 length: 19 amino acids. J was trimmed by 4 bases and V by 5 bases; bases with no gene match: 16. Germline-derived CDR1 and CDR2 are MDHEN and SYDVKM. The CDR3 DNA sequence: TGTGCCAGCAGTCCCGTCGAATCTGGACTAGCGGGAGGAAGTTACGAGCAGTACTTC. This sequence encodes CASSPVESGLAGGSYEQYF. The variable domain in full, with the rest retrieved from reference TRBV28 and TRBJ2-7, is DVKVTQSSRYLVKRTGEKVFLECVQDMDHENMFWYRQDPGLGLRLIYFSYDVKMKEKGDIPEGYSVSREKKERFSLILESASTNQTSMYLCASSPVESGLAGGSYEQYFGPGTRLTVT.

V gene TRBV5-1 combines with J gene TRBJ2-1, with D possibly TRBD2 on 6 matching bases. With 4 bases removed from V and 6 bases from J, the gap between germline ends came to 14 bases. The CDR3 spans 14 residues. Germline lookup yields CDR1 SGHRS and CDR2 YFSETQ. The CDR3 loop reads CASSRIGSGNEQFF. The CDR3 bases are TGCGCCAGCAGCCGGATCGGGAGCGGCAATGAGCAGTTCTTC.

The chain recombines TRBV19 with TRBJ2-7; the match to TRBD1 covers 9 bases. Per germline, CDR1 LNHDA and CDR2 SQIVND (reference sequence). The CDR3 runs to 12 residues. The CDR3 DNA sequence: TGTGCAACGGGACAGGGAGTTAGCGAGCAGTACTTC. Translating it yields CATGQGVSEQYF.

The rearrangement joins TRBV18 to TRBJ2-5, with D unresolved. This CDR3 is built from 13 residues. Germline V gives CDR1 KGHSH, CDR2 LQKENI. V was clipped by 4 bases and J by 1 base, with 7 bases between them. CDR3: CASSQGSQETQYF. In nucleotides, the CDR3 is TGTGCCAGCTCACAGGGAAGCCAAGAGACCCAGTACTTC.